The sequence of this T cell receptor (beta chain) was determined in a study of blood T cells in healthy people across ages (dated by TCRdb to 2014 to 2015). Background on the whole study: In model experiments, template switching captured about one uniquely barcoded TCR beta cDNA molecule for every two T cells. To avoid experimental bias, donors of different ages were randomly spread across the sequencing lanes. Age-related changes in TCR beta repertoire diversity were measured in the study by deep sequencing normalized with unique cDNA molecular identifiers. The donors were divided into four age groups: young (average approximately 15 years), middle-aged (about 39), aged (about 56) and long-lived (roughly 86). Two additional independent replicas of 1 million unique cDNA reads from the same blood draw were analyzed for two donors (one aged 18 to 30 and one aged 80 or older). Results and caveats for the whole study, not just this receptor: A strong correlation was found between observed TCR beta diversity and the percentage of naive T cells measured by flow cytometry. As age increased, observed TCR beta diversity per million T cells dropped in a roughly linear way, and a significant reduction was already evident by age 40. Compared with the aged group, the long-lived group had more naive CD4+ T cells, fewer expanded clones and increased TCR diversity, a pattern suggesting age selection. Because the CMV infection status of the donors was unknown, age-related changes in expanded clonotypes may potentially have been confounded. Estimates of total diversity based on one million sequenced T cells were considered lower bounds and underestimates. Because profiling used bulk unsorted PBMCs, naive and antigen-experienced compartments could not be compared conclusively.

Preparation of the library involved 5' RACE. TCRdb names Illumina HiSeq 2500 as the instrument used. A second PCR of roughly 6 to 11 cycles was run with a J-beta primer mix and a sample-barcoded 5' primer. A template-switch 5' adaptor carrying 12 random nucleotides introduced a unique molecular identifier onto each TCR beta cDNA molecule. Each sample yielded at least 3 million CDR3-containing paired-end reads. The Mint cDNA synthesis kit, primed by a TRBC-specific oligonucleotide, was used to synthesize first-strand cDNA from all RNA. Following uracil-DNA glycosylase treatment, all cDNA underwent a first 18-cycle PCR with the universal primers M1SS and BC2_uni_R. The authors' pipeline ran thus. Each sample was normalized by randomly selecting 1 million high-quality reads, each carrying a distinct molecular identifier. Instead of being binned into consensus sequences, reads that shared molecular identifiers were thrown out. CDR3 identification, clonotype clustering and error correction used MiTCR with a Q25 quality threshold and the strictest error-elimination algorithm. A nonparametric unseen species model with Euler transformation was used to estimate a lower bound on total TCR beta diversity. TCRdb reprocessed the public reads (quality trimming at Q25 with fastp, clone calling with MiXCR) and kept in-frame beta chains. Rows are unified per CDR3 protein, each entry keeping the most common DNA and genes. In this record, the V and J calls reflect TCRdb's handling and not the investigators' own analysis. The sample table contains more than 500,000 distinct CDR3 sequences; only one count was recorded for roughly a quarter of them. The ten largest clones capture about 18% of the sample.

CDR1 and CDR2 are read off the germline V gene as ENHRY and SYGVKD. V is shortened by 9 bases, J by 5 bases, and the region joining them spans 14 bases. From the cysteine up to the phenylalanine, the CDR3 has a length of 13 residues. The entry retains the CDR3 DNA only, 39 bases that are in frame from base 1. Donors were a few dozen systemically healthy Caucasian individuals from Russia aged roughly 6 to 100 years. Roughly 11 milliliters of peripheral blood were drawn from each donor into EDTA-treated Vacutainer tubes. Ficoll-Paque density-gradient centrifugation was used to isolate PBMCs, with at least 6.5 million obtained per sample. Total RNA was extracted from PBMCs with Trizol reagent, with at least 5.5 micrograms obtained per sample. For every donor, an aliquot of PBMCs went through flow cytometry to measure the percentages of naive CD45RAhigh/CD27high T cells. A remark on this clonotype: Its antigen is unknown. Base qualities are not recorded, but no much larger clone differs from it by a single base.

The V and J genes are TRBV10-3 and TRBJ2-1; TRBD1 is a weak D gene call, 5 bases matching. The receptor comes from a woman between 65 and 79 years old in good health. The sequenced material came from blood. The CDR3 loop reads CAIKGQSNNEQFF. The nucleotides are TGTGCCATAAAGGGGCAGTCCAACAATGAGCAGTTCTTC.